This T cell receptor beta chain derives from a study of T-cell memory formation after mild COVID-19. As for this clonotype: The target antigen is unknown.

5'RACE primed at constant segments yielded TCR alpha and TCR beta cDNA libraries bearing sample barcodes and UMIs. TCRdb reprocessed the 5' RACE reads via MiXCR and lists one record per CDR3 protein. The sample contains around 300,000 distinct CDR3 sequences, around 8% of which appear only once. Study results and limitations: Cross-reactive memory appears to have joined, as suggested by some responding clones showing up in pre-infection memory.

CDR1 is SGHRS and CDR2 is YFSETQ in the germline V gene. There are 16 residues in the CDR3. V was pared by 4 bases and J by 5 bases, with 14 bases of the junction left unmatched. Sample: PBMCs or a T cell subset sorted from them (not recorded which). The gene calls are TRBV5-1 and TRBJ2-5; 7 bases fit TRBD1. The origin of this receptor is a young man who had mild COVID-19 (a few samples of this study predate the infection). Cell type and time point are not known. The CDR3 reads CASSPMLRQGAETQYF. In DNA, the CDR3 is TGCGCCAGCAGCCCGATGTTACGACAGGGCGCGGAGACCCAGTACTTC. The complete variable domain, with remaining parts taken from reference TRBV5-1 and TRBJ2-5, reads KAGVTQTPRYLIKTRGQQVTLSCSPISGHRSVSWYQQTPGQGLQFLFEYFSETQRNKGNFPGRFSGRQFSNSRSEMNVSTLELGDSALYLCASSPMLRQGAETQYFGPGTRLLVL.